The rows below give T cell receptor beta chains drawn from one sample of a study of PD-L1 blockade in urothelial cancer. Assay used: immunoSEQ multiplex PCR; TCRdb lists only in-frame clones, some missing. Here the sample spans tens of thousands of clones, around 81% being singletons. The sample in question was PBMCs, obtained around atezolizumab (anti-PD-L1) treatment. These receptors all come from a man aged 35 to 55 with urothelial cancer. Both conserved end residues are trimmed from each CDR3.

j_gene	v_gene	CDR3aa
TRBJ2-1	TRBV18	ASSPEQGAYNEQF
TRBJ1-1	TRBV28	ASSTGIVKAF
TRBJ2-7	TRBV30	AWTLGPYEQY
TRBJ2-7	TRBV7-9	ASSLSRYEQY
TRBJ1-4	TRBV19	ASSIGEKLF
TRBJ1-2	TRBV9	ASSTQTGVNSGYT
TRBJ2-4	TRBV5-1	ASSPELAKNIQY
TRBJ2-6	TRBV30	AWSGGAAGANVLT
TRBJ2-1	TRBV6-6	ATGLAVSEGF
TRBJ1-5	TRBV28	ASSSDRGNQPQH
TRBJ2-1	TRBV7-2	ASSLVGAGSWNEQF
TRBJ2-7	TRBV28	ASSLPQVQQY
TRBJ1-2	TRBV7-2	ASSPRTGRYGYT
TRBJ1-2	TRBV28	ASETGIGGYT
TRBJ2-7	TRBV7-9	ASSRKRDRVREQY
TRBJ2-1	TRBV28	ASSFFARREKGEQF
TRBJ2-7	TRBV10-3	AISETATYEQY
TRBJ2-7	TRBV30	AWSKGQGPYEQY
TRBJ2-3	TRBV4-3	ASSGQSAADTQY
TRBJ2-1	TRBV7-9	ASSPGGGNEQF
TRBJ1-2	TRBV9	ASSLGNGGEGGYT
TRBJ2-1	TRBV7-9	ASSNTPQGSGEQF
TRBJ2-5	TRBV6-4	ASSSRTSGRAPQLSQY
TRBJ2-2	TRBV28	ASSPDRGSNTGELF
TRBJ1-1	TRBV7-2	ASSPTDRDREAF